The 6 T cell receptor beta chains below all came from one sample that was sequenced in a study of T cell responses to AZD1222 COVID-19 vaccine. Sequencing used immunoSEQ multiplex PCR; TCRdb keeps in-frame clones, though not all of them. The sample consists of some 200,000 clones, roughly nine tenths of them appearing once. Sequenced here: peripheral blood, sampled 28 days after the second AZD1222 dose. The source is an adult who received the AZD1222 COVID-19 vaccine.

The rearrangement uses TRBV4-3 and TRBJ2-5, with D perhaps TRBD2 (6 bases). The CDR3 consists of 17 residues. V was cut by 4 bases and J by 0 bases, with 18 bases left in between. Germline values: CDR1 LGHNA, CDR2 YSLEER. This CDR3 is CASSRGMGGANQETQYF. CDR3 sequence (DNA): TGCGCCAGCAGCCGAGGTATGGGCGGGGCAAACCAAGAGACCCAGTACTTC.

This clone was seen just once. CDR3 sequence (DNA): TGTGCCAGCTGTGATACGGACAGGGGGAACCGTAATGAAAAACTGTTTTTT. Translating it yields CASCDTDRGNRNEKLFF. This chain connects TRBV27 to TRBJ1-4; 10 positions agree with TRBD1. The germline V gene has CDR1 MNHEY and CDR2 SMNVEV (reference sequence). CDR3 length: 17 amino acids. V lost 8 bases, J lost 4 bases, and 13 bases stayed unmatched.

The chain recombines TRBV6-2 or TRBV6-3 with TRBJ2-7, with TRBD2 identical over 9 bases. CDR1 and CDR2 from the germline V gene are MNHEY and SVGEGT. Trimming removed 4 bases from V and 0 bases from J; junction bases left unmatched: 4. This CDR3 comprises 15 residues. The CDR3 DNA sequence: TGTGCCAGCAGTTTACTAGCGGGTTTCTCCTACGAGCAGTACTTC. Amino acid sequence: CASSLLAGFSYEQYF.

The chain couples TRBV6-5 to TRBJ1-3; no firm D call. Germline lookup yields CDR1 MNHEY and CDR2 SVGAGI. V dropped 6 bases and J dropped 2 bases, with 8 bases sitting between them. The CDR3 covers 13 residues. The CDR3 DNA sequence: TGTGCCAGCAGCTCCGGAACTGGAAACACCATATATTTT. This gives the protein CASSSGTGNTIYF.

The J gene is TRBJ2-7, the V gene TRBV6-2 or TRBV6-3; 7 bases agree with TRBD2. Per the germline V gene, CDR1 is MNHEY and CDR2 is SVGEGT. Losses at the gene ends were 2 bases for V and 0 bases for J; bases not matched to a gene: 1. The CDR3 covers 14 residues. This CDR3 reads CASSYGTNSYEQYF. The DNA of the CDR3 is TGTGCCAGCAGTTACGGGACTAACTCCTACGAGCAGTACTTC.

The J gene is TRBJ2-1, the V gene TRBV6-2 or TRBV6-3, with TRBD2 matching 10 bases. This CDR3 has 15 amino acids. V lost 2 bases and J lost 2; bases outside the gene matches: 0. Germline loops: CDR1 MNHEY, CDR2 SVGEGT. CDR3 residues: CASSYSGGAYNEQFF. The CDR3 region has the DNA TGTGCCAGCAGTTACAGCGGGGGGGCCTACAATGAGCAGTTCTTC.